These T cell receptor beta chains were read from a single sample in a study of early T cells in non-severe SARS-CoV-2 infection. TCRdb passed the 5' RACE reads through MiXCR, listing each CDR3 protein once. The sample includes tens of thousands of distinct CDR3 sequences, 10% of them seen just once. Sequences were derived from whole blood, sampled at baseline. Source of these receptors: an adult who was a healthcare worker with PCR-confirmed SARS-CoV-2 infection or an uninfected control (not recorded which). CDR3s include the opening cysteine and the closing phenylalanine or tryptophan. The order of the fields is D gene, clone size, J gene, V gene, CDR3 DNA, CDR3 protein. D genes are given only for firm matches. Clone size is not always given. Where it is, it says once, few, many or a class for expanded clones.

d_gene: TRBD1
abundance: few
j_gene: TRBJ1-1
v_gene: TRBV12-3/TRBV12-4
CDR3nt: TGTGCCAGCAGTTCCTCCGGACAGGGTAACACTGAAGCTTTCTTT
CDR3aa: CASSSSGQGNTEAFF

d_gene: -
abundance: few
j_gene: TRBJ2-3
v_gene: TRBV5-1
CDR3nt: TGCGCCAGCAGCTTGGGAGGGACACATGGAGCAGATACGCAGTATTTT
CDR3aa: CASSLGGTHGADTQYF

d_gene: -
abundance: -
j_gene: TRBJ2-3
v_gene: TRBV7-8
CDR3nt: TGTGCCAGCAGCTCGGGGGCGGCAGATACGCAGTATTTT
CDR3aa: CASSSGAADTQYF

d_gene: TRBD1
abundance: many
j_gene: TRBJ2-7
v_gene: TRBV7-2
CDR3nt: TGTGCCAGCAGCCCGGGACAGGGGTTCTCCTACGAGCAGTACTTC
CDR3aa: CASSPGQGFSYEQYF

d_gene: -
abundance: few
j_gene: TRBJ2-3
v_gene: TRBV7-6
CDR3nt: TGTGCCAGCAGCTTAGTTTCGGGGGGCACAGATACGCAGTATTTT
CDR3aa: CASSLVSGGTDTQYF

d_gene: -
abundance: -
j_gene: TRBJ1-5
v_gene: TRBV5-1
CDR3nt: TGCGCCAGCAGCGAAATAACAGGGTCGCAGCAGCATTTT
CDR3aa: CASSEITGSQQHF

d_gene: -
abundance: -
j_gene: TRBJ1-4
v_gene: TRBV30
CDR3nt: TGTGCCTCGCGGGGATATAATGAAAAACTGTTTTTT
CDR3aa: CASRGYNEKLFF

d_gene: TRBD2
abundance: few
j_gene: TRBJ2-3
v_gene: TRBV5-1
CDR3nt: TGCGCCAGCAGCTTGGCCGGGAGGGCCGCCGGGCAAGGGGGAGATACGCAGTATTTT
CDR3aa: CASSLAGRAAGQGGDTQYF

d_gene: -
abundance: -
j_gene: TRBJ2-2
v_gene: TRBV12-3/TRBV12-4
CDR3nt: TGTGCCAGCAGTTTAGTCGGGTCCCCCGCCGGGGAGCTGTTTTTT
CDR3aa: CASSLVGSPAGELFF

d_gene: TRBD2
abundance: -
j_gene: TRBJ2-3
v_gene: TRBV20-1
CDR3nt: TGCAGTGCTAGACGTGTAGCGGGGGGAGGCGCCACAGATACGCAGTATTTT
CDR3aa: CSARRVAGGGATDTQYF

d_gene: TRBD2
abundance: many
j_gene: TRBJ2-3
v_gene: TRBV20-1
CDR3nt: TGCAGTGCTAGACTCCCTCTCCTAGCGGGGGTTACGCAGTATTTT
CDR3aa: CSARLPLLAGVTQYF

d_gene: -
abundance: many
j_gene: TRBJ1-2
v_gene: TRBV7-8
CDR3nt: TGTGCCAGCAGCCCCACTGGGGCGGTGGAATATGGCTACACCTTC
CDR3aa: CASSPTGAVEYGYTF

d_gene: -
abundance: many
j_gene: TRBJ1-2
v_gene: TRBV12-3/TRBV12-4
CDR3nt: TGTGCCAGCAGTCCCCTCCCGTCAACGGGCTATGGCTACACCTTC
CDR3aa: CASSPLPSTGYGYTF

d_gene: TRBD1
abundance: -
j_gene: TRBJ1-2
v_gene: TRBV7-9
CDR3nt: TGTGCCAGCAGCGCAGGGACAGGCCAAGCTAACTATGGCTACACCTTC
CDR3aa: CASSAGTGQANYGYTF

d_gene: TRBD2
abundance: many
j_gene: TRBJ2-1
v_gene: TRBV7-2
CDR3nt: TGTGCCAGCAGCCCCGCGGGGGGATCCTACAATGAGCAGTTCTTC
CDR3aa: CASSPAGGSYNEQFF

d_gene: -
abundance: few
j_gene: TRBJ1-2
v_gene: TRBV18
CDR3nt: TGTGCCAGCTCACCCGTCTGGAGATATGGCTACACCTTC
CDR3aa: CASSPVWRYGYTF

d_gene: -
abundance: few
j_gene: TRBJ1-1
v_gene: TRBV20-1
CDR3nt: TGCAGTGCCAAACAGATGAACACTGAAGCTTTCTTT
CDR3aa: CSAKQMNTEAFF

d_gene: -
abundance: -
j_gene: TRBJ2-7
v_gene: TRBV3-1
CDR3nt: TGTGCCAGCAGCCAAAGGGGGGCAGGGGGCTCCTACGAGCAGTACTTC
CDR3aa: CASSQRGAGGSYEQYF

d_gene: -
abundance: few
j_gene: TRBJ2-7
v_gene: TRBV7-9
CDR3nt: TGTGCCAGCAGCTTAGCCCTGGGGCGCGGCTACGAGCAGTACTTC
CDR3aa: CASSLALGRGYEQYF

d_gene: -
abundance: many
j_gene: TRBJ1-6
v_gene: TRBV27
CDR3nt: TGTGCCAGCAGCATCTATAATTCACCCCTCCACTTT
CDR3aa: CASSIYNSPLHF

d_gene: -
abundance: -
j_gene: TRBJ2-1
v_gene: TRBV7-9
CDR3nt: TGTGCCAGCAGCTCACCCTGGGCGGGGAACTACAATGAGCAGTTCTTC
CDR3aa: CASSSPWAGNYNEQFF

d_gene: -
abundance: few
j_gene: TRBJ2-7
v_gene: TRBV2
CDR3nt: TGTGCCAGCAGTGAAGCGCGCAGGGACTACGAGCAGTACTTC
CDR3aa: CASSEARRDYEQYF

d_gene: -
abundance: -
j_gene: TRBJ1-3
v_gene: TRBV10-3
CDR3nt: TGTGCCATCCGGAGCTCTGGAAACACCATATATTTT
CDR3aa: CAIRSSGNTIYF

d_gene: TRBD2
abundance: many
j_gene: TRBJ2-7
v_gene: TRBV5-4
CDR3nt: TGTGCCAGCAGCCCGGAGCTTCTAGCGGATTACGAGCAGTACTTC
CDR3aa: CASSPELLADYEQYF

d_gene: -
abundance: few
j_gene: TRBJ2-1
v_gene: TRBV18
CDR3nt: TGTGCCAGCTCACCAAACCCCGGGACTTCTTTAGGCGAGCAGTTCTTC
CDR3aa: CASSPNPGTSLGEQFF

d_gene: -
abundance: few
j_gene: TRBJ2-6
v_gene: TRBV7-2
CDR3nt: TGTGCCAGCAGCCCCATGGACCCTGGGGCCAACGTCCTGACTTTC
CDR3aa: CASSPMDPGANVLTF

d_gene: -
abundance: few
j_gene: TRBJ1-5
v_gene: TRBV18
CDR3nt: TGTGCCAGCTCACCAGGGGCGGACCAGCCCCAGCATTTT
CDR3aa: CASSPGADQPQHF

d_gene: -
abundance: medium-sized
j_gene: TRBJ2-1
v_gene: TRBV24-1
CDR3nt: TGTGCCACCAGTTTTTTAGGGAGTGAGCAGTTCTTC
CDR3aa: CATSFLGSEQFF

d_gene: -
abundance: -
j_gene: TRBJ2-1
v_gene: TRBV2
CDR3nt: TGTGCCAGCGTTGACCCCCAGAGCTCCTACAATGAGCAGTTCTTC
CDR3aa: CASVDPQSSYNEQFF

d_gene: -
abundance: -
j_gene: TRBJ2-7
v_gene: TRBV10-3
CDR3nt: TGTGCCATCAGTGGGGGAGACGAGCAGTACTTC
CDR3aa: CAISGGDEQYF

d_gene: -
abundance: many
j_gene: TRBJ2-7
v_gene: TRBV7-2
CDR3nt: TGTGCCAGCAGCCCCGGACTCCTACCCTACGAGCAGTACTTC
CDR3aa: CASSPGLLPYEQYF

d_gene: -
abundance: many
j_gene: TRBJ2-2
v_gene: TRBV20-1
CDR3nt: TGCAGTGTTGTAGGGAGCACCGGGGAGCTGTTTTTT
CDR3aa: CSVVGSTGELFF

d_gene: -
abundance: -
j_gene: TRBJ2-7
v_gene: TRBV20-1
CDR3nt: TGCAGTGCTAGAGATCGCCACAGATCCGTCGGGGAGCAGTACTTC
CDR3aa: CSARDRHRSVGEQYF

d_gene: -
abundance: -
j_gene: TRBJ2-3
v_gene: TRBV11-2
CDR3nt: TGTGCCAGCAGCTTAGGTGAAGGGGCTACCACAGATACGCAGTATTTT
CDR3aa: CASSLGEGATTDTQYF

d_gene: -
abundance: many
j_gene: TRBJ2-3
v_gene: TRBV20-1
CDR3nt: TGCAGTGCTACTCAGGGCACAGATACGCAGTATTTT
CDR3aa: CSATQGTDTQYF

d_gene: -
abundance: -
j_gene: TRBJ2-5
v_gene: TRBV6-1
CDR3nt: TGTGCCAGCAGTGAATATGGAACAGGACCCCAAGAGACCCAGTACTTC
CDR3aa: CASSEYGTGPQETQYF

d_gene: -
abundance: -
j_gene: TRBJ2-7
v_gene: TRBV29-1
CDR3nt: TGCAGCGTTGAAGATAGGAGGACCTACGAGCAGTACTTC
CDR3aa: CSVEDRRTYEQYF

d_gene: TRBD2
abundance: many
j_gene: TRBJ2-3
v_gene: TRBV7-9
CDR3nt: TGTGCCAGCAGCTTAGATGTAGCGGGGGTGACCACAGATACGCAGTATTTT
CDR3aa: CASSLDVAGVTTDTQYF

d_gene: -
abundance: few
j_gene: TRBJ1-4
v_gene: TRBV7-2
CDR3nt: TGTGCCAGCAGCTTAGGACGTAGGGCAGGCAGTCTGTTTTTT
CDR3aa: CASSLGRRAGSLFF

d_gene: TRBD1
abundance: -
j_gene: TRBJ1-5
v_gene: TRBV3-1
CDR3nt: TGTGCCAGCAGCCGAGGACAGGGAACGAAGCATTTT
CDR3aa: CASSRGQGTKHF